The 10 T cell receptor beta chains below were found in one sample sequenced in a study of control samples from healthy donors and cancer patients. Profiled with immunoSEQ multiplex PCR; TCRdb holds only in-frame clones, not every one. In the table there are under 15,000 clones, approximately 93% of which are singletons. Sample: PBMCs. These receptors were taken from a man older than 75 with lung cancer.

Comments on this clone: A junction boundary mismatches the germline segment, possibly from a read error. The V gene is TRBV6-1, the J gene TRBJ1-1; 8 positions match TRBD1. Germline CDR1 is MNHNS and CDR2 is SASEGT. The CDR3 runs to 12 residues. The CDR3 DNA reads as TGTGCCAGCAGTGAAGCCTTCGGACAGGGAGGATTT. Residues: CASSEAFGQGGF.

The chain combines TRBV19 with TRBJ2-7; TRBD1 aligns across 8 bases. CDR3 size: 13 residues. Germline CDR1 is LNHDA and CDR2 is SQIVND (reference sequence). Germline trimming cut 8 bases from V and 0 bases from J; bases unmatched to any gene: 3. In DNA form, the CDR3 reads TGTGCCAGTTCGACAGGGGACTCCTACGAGCAGTACTTC. Its translation is CASSTGDSYEQYF.

J is TRBJ2-1 and V is TRBV5-1; the D is unclear. The CDR3 covers 13 residues. Germline values: CDR1 SGHRS, CDR2 YFSETQ. V was trimmed by 0 bases and J by 7 bases, leaving 8 bases between them. The CDR3 is CASSLGMGNEQFF. DNA for the CDR3: TGCGCCAGCAGCTTGGGTATGGGGAATGAGCAGTTCTTC.

The rearrangement joins TRBV11-2 to TRBJ1-2; possible D gene TRBD1, 6 bases. This CDR3 is built from 17 residues. Germline CDR1 reads SGHAT; CDR2 reads FQNNGV. V shed 3 bases and J shed 4 bases, with 21 bases lying between them. CDR3 nucleotide sequence: TGTGCCAGCAGCTTCCATCCTAGACAGGCTCGAAGCTATGGCTACACCTTC. It encodes CASSFHPRQARSYGYTF. The full variable domain, rest sourced from reference TRBV11-2 and TRBJ1-2, is EAGVAQSPRYKIIEKRQSVAFWCNPISGHATLYWYQQILGQGPKLLIQFQNNGVVDDSQLPKDRFSAERLKGVDSTLKIQPAKLEDSAVYLCASSFHPRQARSYGYTFGSGTRLTVV.

This clone came up a few times. V is TRBV11-2 and J is TRBJ1-2, with a weak D call TRBD1 (6 bases). Trimming pared 5 bases from V and 4 bases from J, leaving 11 bases between. CDR1 is SGHAT and CDR2 is FQNNGV in the germline V gene. The CDR3 is 13 amino acids. The CDR3 spells CASSIRQVYGYTF. DNA for the CDR3: TGTGCCAGCAGCATCAGACAGGTCTATGGCTACACCTTC. Full variable domain (outside the CDR3, taken from reference TRBV11-2 and TRBJ1-2): EAGVAQSPRYKIIEKRQSVAFWCNPISGHATLYWYQQILGQGPKLLIQFQNNGVVDDSQLPKDRFSAERLKGVDSTLKIQPAKLEDSAVYLCASSIRQVYGYTFGSGTRLTVV.

This sequence joins TRBV9 and TRBJ2-5; D is perhaps TRBD2 (7 bases). The CDR3 loop spans 14 amino acids. Trimming cost V 0 bases and J 6 bases, with 12 bases left between them. Germline V CDR1 and CDR2: SGDLS, YYNGEE. DNA for the CDR3: TGTGCCAGCAGCGTAGGGGGGGGCATAAAGACCCAGTACTTC. The encoded protein is CASSVGGGIKTQYF.

The chain is built from TRBV11-1 and TRBJ1-1; 11 bases align to TRBD1. Trimming removed 6 bases from V and 2 bases from J; junction bases left unmatched: 5. The CDR3 is 15 residues long. Germline assignment: CDR1 SGHAT and CDR2 FQDESV (reference sequence). The DNA of the CDR3 is TGTGCCAGCAGGTCGGGACAGGGGGTAAACACTGAAGCTTTCTTT. As protein: CASRSGQGVNTEAFF. The full variable domain, completed using reference TRBV11-1 and TRBJ1-1, is EAEVAQSPRYKITEKSQAVAFWCDPISGHATLYWYRQILGQGPELLVQFQDESVVDDSQLPKDRFSAERLKGVDSTLKIQPAELGDSAMYLCASRSGQGVNTEAFFGQGTRLTVV.

This clone has just one count. The chain joins TRBV29-1 to TRBJ2-5, with a weak D call TRBD2 (5 bases). Trimming took off 2 bases at V and 6 bases at J, with 13 bases between the two ends. The CDR3 runs to 13 residues. In germline, CDR1 is SQVTM, CDR2 ANQGSEA. The CDR3 reads CSVESPSFQTQYF. The CDR3 nucleotides read TGCAGCGTTGAATCTCCTAGCTTCCAGACCCAGTACTTC.

The chain has TRBV7-3 and TRBJ2-5; unclear D gene. The CDR3 runs 13 residues. The V end lost 5 bases, the J end lost 4 bases, and 11 bases lay between the germline ends. CDR1 and CDR2 from the germline V gene are SGHTA and FQGTGA. The CDR3 is CASSLGDGETQYF. CDR3 coding DNA: TGTGCCAGCAGCCTAGGCGACGGAGAGACCCAGTACTTC.

The CDR3 here is CASSKNTLNYGYTF. CDR3 sequence (DNA): TGTGCCAGCAGTAAAAACACCCTGAACTATGGCTACACCTTC. The chain links TRBV6-2 or TRBV6-3 to TRBJ1-2; D is ambiguous. Deletions cut 5 bases from V and 2 bases from J, with 12 bases between. CDR3 length: 14 residues. Germline CDR1 MNHEY, CDR2 SVGEGT.